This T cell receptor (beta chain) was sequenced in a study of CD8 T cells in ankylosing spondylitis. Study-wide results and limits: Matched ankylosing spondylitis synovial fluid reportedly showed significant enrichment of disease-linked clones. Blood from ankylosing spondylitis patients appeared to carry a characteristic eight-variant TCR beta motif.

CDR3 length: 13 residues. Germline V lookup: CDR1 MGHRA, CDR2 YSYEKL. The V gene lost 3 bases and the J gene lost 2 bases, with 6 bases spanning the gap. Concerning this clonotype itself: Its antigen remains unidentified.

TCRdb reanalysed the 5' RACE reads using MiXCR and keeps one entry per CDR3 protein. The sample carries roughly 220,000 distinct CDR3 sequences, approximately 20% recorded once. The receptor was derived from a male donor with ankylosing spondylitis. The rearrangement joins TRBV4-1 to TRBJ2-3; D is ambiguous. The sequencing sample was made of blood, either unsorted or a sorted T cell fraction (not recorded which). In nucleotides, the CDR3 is TGCGCCAGCAGCCAGGGAAACACAGATACGCAGTATTTT. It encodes CASSQGNTDTQYF.